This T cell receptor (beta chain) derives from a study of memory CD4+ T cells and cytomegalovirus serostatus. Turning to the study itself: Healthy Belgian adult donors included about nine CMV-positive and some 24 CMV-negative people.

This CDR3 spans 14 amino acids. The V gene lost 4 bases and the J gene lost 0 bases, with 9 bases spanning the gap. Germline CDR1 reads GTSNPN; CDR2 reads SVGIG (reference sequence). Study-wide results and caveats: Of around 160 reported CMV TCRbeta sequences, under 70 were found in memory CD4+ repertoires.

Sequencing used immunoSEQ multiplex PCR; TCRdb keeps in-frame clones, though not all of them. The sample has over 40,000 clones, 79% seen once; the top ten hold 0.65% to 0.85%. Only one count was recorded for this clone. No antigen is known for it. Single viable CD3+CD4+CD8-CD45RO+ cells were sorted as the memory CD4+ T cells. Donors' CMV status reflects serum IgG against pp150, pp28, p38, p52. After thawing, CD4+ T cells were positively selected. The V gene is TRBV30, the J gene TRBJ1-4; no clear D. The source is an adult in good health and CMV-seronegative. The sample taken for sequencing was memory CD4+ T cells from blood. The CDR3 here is CAWNVGSTNEKLFF. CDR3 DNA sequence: TGTGCCTGGAATGTCGGCTCAACTAATGAAAAACTGTTTTTT.